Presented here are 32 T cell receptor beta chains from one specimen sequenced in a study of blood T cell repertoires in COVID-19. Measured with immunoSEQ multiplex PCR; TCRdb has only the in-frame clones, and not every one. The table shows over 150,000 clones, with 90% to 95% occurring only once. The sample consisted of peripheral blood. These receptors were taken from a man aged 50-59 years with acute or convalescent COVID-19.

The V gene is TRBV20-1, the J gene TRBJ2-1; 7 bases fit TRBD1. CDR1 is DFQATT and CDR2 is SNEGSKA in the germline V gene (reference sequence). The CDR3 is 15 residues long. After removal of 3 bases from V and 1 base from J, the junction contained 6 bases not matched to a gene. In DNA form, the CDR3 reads TGCAGTGCTAGTCGGGTGGGACAGTCCTACAATGAGCAGTTCTTC. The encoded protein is CSASRVGQSYNEQFF.

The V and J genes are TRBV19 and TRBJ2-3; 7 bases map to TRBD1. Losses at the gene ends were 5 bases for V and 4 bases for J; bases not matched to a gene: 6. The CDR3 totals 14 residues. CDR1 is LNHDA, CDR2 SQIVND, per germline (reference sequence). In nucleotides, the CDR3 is TGTGCCAGTAGTTCCCGGGACAGACCAGATACGCAGTATTTT. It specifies CASSSRDRPDTQYF.

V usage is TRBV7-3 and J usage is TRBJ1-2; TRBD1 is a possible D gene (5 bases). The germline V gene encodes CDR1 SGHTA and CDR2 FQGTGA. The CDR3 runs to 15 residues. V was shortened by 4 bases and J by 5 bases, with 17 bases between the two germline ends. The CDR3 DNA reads TGTGCCAGCAGCTCAGCTTCCGGGACTCAATATGGCTACACCTTC. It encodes CASSSASGTQYGYTF.

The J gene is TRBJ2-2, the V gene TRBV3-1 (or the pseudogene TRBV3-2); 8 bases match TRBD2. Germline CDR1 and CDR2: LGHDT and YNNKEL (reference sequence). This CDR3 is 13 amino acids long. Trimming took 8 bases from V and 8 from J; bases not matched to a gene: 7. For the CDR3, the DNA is TGTGCCAGCTCGGGGGGGGTACTAGGGGAGCTGTTTTTT. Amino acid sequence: CASSGGVLGELFF.

Written as DNA, the CDR3 is TGTGCCAGCAGTTTATGGGAAGGGACTAGCGGGAGTTTCTCCGAGCAGTACTTC. Amino acid sequence: CASSLWEGTSGSFSEQYF. The chain carries TRBV28 and TRBJ2-7; 14 bases are a match to TRBD2. V gave up 0 bases and J gave up 6 bases; unmatched junction bases: 10. The CDR3 is 18 residues long. Germline values: CDR1 MDHEN, CDR2 SYDVKM.

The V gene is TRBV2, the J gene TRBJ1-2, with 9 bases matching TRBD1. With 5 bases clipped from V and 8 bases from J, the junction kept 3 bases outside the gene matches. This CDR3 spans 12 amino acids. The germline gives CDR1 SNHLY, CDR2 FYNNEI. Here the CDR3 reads CASSPTGGGYTF. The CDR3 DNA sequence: TGTGCCAGCAGTCCGACAGGGGGAGGCTACACCTTC.

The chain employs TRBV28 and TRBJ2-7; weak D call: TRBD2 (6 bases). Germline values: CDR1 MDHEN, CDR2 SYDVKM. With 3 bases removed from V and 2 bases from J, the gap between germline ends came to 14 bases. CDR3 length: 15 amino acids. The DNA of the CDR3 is TGTGCCAGCAGTTTCGCGGGACGGTCCACCTACGAGCAGTACTTC. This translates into CASSFAGRSTYEQYF.

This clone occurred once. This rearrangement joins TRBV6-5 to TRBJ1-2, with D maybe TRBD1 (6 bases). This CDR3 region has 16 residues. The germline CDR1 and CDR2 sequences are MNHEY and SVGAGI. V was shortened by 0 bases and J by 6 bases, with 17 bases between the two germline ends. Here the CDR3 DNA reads TGTGCCAGCAGTTACTCTAGCGGGGGCGCCGGACATGGCTACACCTTC. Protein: CASSYSSGGAGHGYTF.

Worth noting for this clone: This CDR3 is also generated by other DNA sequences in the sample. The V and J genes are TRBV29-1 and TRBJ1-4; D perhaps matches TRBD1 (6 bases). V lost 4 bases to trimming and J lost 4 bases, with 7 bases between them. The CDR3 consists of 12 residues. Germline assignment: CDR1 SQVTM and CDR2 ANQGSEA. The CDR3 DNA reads TGCAGCGTTGTAGGGGGTAATGAAAAACTGTTTTTT. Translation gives CSVVGGNEKLFF.

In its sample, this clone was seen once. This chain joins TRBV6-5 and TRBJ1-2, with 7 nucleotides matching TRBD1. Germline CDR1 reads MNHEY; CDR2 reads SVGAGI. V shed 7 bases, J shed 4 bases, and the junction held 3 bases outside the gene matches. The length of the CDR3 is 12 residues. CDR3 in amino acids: CASKDRVYGYTF. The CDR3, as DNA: TGTGCCAGCAAAGACAGGGTCTATGGCTACACCTTC.

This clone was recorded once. In DNA, the CDR3 is TGTGCCAGCAGCTTAGCGTGGGCAGTTTCTGGAAACACCATATATTTT. Translating it yields CASSLAWAVSGNTIYF. The chain is built from TRBV7-2 and TRBJ1-3; D is unresolved. The germline V and J ends were trimmed by 0 bases and 1 base, with 10 bases remaining between them. Per germline, CDR1 SGHTA and CDR2 FQGNSA. This CDR3 has 16 amino acids.

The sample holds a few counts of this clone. CDR3: CASSQVKGEGNTIYF. The CDR3 DNA sequence: TGCGCCAGCAGCCAAGTAAAGGGAGAGGGAAACACCATATATTTT. The V call is TRBV4-3, the J call TRBJ1-3, with D uncertain. The CDR3 runs 15 residues. Germline CDR1 is LGHNA and CDR2 is YSLEER. V gave up 1 base and J gave up 4 bases, with 11 bases separating them.

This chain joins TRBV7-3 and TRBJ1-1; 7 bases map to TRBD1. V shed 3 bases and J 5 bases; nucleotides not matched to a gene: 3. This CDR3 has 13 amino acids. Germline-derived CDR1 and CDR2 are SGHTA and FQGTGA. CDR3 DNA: TGTGCCAGCAGCTTCCAACAGGGGACTGAAGCTTTCTTT. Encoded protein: CASSFQQGTEAFF.

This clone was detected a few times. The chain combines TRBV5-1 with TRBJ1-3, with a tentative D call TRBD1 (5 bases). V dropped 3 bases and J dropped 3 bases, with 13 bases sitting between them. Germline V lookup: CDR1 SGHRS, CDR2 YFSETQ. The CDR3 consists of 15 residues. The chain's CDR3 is CASSSQGADGNTIYF. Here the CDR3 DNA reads TGCGCCAGCAGCTCCCAGGGTGCGGATGGAAACACCATATATTTT.

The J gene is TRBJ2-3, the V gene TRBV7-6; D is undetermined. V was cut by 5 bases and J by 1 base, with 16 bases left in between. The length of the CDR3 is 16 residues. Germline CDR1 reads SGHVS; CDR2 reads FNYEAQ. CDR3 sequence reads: CASSPTPSSGTDTQYF. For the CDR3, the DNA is TGTGCCAGCAGCCCAACACCATCGTCCGGCACAGATACGCAGTATTTT.

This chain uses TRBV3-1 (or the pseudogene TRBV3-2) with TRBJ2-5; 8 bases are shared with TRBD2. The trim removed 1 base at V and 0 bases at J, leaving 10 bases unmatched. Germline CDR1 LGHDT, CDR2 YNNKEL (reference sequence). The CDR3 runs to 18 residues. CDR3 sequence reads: CASSQVRLAGLYQETQYF. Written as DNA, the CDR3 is TGTGCCAGCAGCCAAGTGCGGCTAGCGGGCCTGTACCAAGAGACCCAGTACTTC.

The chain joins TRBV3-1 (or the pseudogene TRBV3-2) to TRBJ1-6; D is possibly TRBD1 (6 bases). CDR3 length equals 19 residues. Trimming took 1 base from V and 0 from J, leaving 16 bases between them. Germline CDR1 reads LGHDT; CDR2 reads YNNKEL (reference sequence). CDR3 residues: CASSQGRTELSSYNSPLHF. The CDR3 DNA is TGTGCCAGCAGCCAAGGACGGACAGAGCTGAGCTCCTATAATTCACCCCTCCACTTT.

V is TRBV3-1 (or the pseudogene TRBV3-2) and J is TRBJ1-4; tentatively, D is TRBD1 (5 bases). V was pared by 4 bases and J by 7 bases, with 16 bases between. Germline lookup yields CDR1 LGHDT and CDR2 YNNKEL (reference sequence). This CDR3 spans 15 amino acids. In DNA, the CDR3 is TGTGCCAGCAGCCCCCAAGGGGATTATCGTGAAAAACTGTTTTTT. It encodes CASSPQGDYREKLFF.

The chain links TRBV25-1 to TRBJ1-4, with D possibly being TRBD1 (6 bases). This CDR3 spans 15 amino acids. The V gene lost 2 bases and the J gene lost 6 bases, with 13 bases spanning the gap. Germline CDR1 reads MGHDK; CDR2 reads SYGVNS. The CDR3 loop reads CASSEPRQVYEKLFF. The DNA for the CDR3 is TGTGCCAGCAGTGAACCACGACAGGTTTATGAAAAACTGTTTTTT.

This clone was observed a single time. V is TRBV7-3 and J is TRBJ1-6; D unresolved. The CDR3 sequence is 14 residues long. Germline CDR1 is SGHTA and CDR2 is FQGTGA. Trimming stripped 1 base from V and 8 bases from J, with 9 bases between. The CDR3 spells CASSLNGEDSPLHF. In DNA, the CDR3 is TGTGCCAGCAGCTTAAATGGTGAGGATTCACCCCTCCACTTT.

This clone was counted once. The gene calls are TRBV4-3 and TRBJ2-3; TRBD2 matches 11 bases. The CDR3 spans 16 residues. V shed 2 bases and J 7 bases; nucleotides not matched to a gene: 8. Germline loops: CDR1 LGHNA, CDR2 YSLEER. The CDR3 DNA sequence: TGCGCCAGCAGCCAATTTAGCGGGGGGGCAGCTCATACGCAGTATTTT. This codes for CASSQFSGGAAHTQYF.

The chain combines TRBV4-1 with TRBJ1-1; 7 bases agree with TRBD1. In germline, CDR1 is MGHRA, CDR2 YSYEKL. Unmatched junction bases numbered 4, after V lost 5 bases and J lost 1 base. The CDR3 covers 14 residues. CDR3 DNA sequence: TGCGCCAGCAGCGCAGGACAGGCGAACACTGAAGCTTTCTTT. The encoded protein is CASSAGQANTEAFF.

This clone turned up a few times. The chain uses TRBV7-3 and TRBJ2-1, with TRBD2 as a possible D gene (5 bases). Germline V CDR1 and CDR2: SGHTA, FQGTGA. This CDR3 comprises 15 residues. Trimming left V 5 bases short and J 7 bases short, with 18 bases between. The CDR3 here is CASSLTSSLLNEQFF. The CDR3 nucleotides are TGTGCCAGCAGCCTCACTAGTAGCTTATTGAATGAGCAGTTCTTC.

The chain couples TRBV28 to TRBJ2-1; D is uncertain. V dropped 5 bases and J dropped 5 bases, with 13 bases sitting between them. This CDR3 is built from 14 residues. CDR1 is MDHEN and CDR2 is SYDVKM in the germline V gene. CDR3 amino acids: CASSGFAAHNEQFF. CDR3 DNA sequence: TGTGCCAGCAGTGGCTTTGCGGCTCACAATGAGCAGTTCTTC. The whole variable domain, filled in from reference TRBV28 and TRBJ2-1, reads DVKVTQSSRYLVKRTGEKVFLECVQDMDHENMFWYRQDPGLGLRLIYFSYDVKMKEKGDIPEGYSVSREKKERFSLILESASTNQTSMYLCASSGFAAHNEQFFGPGTRLTVL.

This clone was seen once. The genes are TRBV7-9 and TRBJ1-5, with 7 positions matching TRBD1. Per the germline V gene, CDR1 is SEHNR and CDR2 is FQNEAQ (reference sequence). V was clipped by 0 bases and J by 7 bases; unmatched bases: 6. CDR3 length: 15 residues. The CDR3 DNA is TGTGCCAGCAGCTTAGCCTACGGGACAGAGCAGCCCCAGCATTTT. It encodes CASSLAYGTEQPQHF. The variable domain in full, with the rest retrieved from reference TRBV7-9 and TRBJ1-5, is DTGVSQNPRHKITKRGQNVTFRCDPISEHNRLYWYRQTLGQGPEFLTYFQNEAQLEKSRLLSDRFSAERPKGSFSTLEIQRTEQGDSAMYLCASSLAYGTEQPQHFGDGTRLSIL.

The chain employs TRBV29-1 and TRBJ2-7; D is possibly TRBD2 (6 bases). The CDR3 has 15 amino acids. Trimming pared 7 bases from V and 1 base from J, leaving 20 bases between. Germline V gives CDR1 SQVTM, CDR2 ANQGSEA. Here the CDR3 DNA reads TGCAGCGCCCGACCCGCTTTCGGGGGTTCCTACGAGCAGTACTTC. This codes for CSARPAFGGSYEQYF.

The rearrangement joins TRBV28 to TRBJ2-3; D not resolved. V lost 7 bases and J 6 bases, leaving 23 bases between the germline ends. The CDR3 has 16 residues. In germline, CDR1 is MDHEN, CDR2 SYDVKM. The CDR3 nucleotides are TGTGCCAGCATCCCTAGGCTAGAGCCTATCGTCGATACGCAGTATTTT. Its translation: CASIPRLEPIVDTQYF. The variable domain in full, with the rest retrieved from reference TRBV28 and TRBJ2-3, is DVKVTQSSRYLVKRTGEKVFLECVQDMDHENMFWYRQDPGLGLRLIYFSYDVKMKEKGDIPEGYSVSREKKERFSLILESASTNQTSMYLCASIPRLEPIVDTQYFGPGTRLTVL.

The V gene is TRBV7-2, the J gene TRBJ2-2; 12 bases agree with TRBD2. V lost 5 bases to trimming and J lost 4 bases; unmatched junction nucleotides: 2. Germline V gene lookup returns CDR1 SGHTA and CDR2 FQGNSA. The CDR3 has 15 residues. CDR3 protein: CASSGGLAGTGELFF. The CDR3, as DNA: TGTGCCAGCAGCGGGGGACTAGCGGGCACCGGGGAGCTGTTTTTT.

CDR3 loop: CASSLGGDTLFF. For the CDR3, the DNA is TGTGCCAGCAGCTTAGGGGGGGATACACTGTTTTTT. The J gene is TRBJ1-4, the V gene TRBV7-9, with a weak D call TRBD1 (5 bases). V lost 1 base, J lost 13 bases, and 10 bases lay in between. CDR1 is SEHNR and CDR2 is FQNEAQ in the germline V gene (reference sequence). This CDR3 comprises 12 residues. The full variable domain, in which reference TRBV7-9 and TRBJ1-4 provide the parts outside the CDR3, is DTGVSQNPRHKITKRGQNVTFRCDPISEHNRLYWYRQTLGQGPEFLTYFQNEAQLEKSRLLSDRFSAERPKGSFSTLEIQRTEQGDSAMYLCASSLGGDTLFFGSGTQLSVL.

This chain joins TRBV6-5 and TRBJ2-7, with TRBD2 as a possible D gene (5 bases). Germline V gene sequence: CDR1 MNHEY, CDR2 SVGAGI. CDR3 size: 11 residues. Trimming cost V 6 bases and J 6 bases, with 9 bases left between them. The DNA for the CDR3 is TGTGCCAGCAGGGGTGGGAGCGAGCAGTACTTC. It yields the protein CASRGGSEQYF.

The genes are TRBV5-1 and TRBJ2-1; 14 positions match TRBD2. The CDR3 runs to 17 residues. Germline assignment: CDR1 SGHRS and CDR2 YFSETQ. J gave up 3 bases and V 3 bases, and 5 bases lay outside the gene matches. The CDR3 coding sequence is TGCGCCAGCAGCTCTGGACTAGCGGGGGGTTTCTACAATGAGCAGTTCTTC. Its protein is CASSSGLAGGFYNEQFF.

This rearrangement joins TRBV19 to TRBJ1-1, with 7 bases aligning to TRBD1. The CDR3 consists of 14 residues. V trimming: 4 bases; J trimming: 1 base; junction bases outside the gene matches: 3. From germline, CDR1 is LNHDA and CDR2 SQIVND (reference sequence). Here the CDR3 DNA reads TGTGCCAGTAGTAGGGGACAGACGAACACTGAAGCTTTCTTT. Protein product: CASSRGQTNTEAFF.